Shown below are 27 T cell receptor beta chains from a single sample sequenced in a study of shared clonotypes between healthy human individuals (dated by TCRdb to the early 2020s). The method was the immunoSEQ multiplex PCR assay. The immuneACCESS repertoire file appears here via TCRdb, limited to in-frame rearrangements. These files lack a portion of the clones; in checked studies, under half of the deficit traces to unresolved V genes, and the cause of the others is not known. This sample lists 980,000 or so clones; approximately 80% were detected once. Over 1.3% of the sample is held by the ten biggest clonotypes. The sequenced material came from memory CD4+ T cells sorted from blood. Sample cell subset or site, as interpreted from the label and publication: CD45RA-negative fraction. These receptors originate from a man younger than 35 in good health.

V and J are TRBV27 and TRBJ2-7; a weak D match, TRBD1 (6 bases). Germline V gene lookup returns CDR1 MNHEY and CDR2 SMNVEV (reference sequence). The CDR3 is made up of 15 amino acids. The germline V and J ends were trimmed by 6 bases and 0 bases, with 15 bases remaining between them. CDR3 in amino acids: CASRLTGSASYEQYF. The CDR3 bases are TGTGCCAGCAGGCTGACAGGTTCTGCCTCCTACGAGCAGTACTTC.

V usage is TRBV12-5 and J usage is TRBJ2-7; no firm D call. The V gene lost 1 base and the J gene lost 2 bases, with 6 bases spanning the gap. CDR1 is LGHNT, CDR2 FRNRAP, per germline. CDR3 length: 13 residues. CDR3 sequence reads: CASGLDYPYEQYF. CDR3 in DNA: TGTGCTAGTGGTTTGGACTACCCCTACGAGCAGTACTTC.

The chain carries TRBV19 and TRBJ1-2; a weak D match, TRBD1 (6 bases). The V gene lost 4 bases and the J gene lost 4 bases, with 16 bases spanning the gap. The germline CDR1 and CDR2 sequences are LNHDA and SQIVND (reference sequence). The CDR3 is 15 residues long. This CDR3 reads CASSTPRGQGYGYTF. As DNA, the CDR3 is TGTGCCAGTAGTACTCCTCGGGGGCAGGGCTATGGCTACACCTTC.

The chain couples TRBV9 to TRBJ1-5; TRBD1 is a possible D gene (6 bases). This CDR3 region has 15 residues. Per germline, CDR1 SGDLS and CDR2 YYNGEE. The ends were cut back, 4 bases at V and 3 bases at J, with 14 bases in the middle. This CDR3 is CASSLGTSPNQPQHF. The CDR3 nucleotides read TGTGCCAGCAGCCTGGGGACATCCCCCAATCAGCCCCAGCATTTT.

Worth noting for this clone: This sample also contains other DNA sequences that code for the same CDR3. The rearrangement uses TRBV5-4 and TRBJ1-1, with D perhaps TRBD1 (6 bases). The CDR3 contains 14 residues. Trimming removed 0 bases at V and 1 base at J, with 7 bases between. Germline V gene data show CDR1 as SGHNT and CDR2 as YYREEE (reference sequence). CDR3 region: CASSLGGPNTEAFF. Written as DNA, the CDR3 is TGTGCCAGCAGCTTGGGGGGGCCGAACACTGAAGCTTTCTTT.

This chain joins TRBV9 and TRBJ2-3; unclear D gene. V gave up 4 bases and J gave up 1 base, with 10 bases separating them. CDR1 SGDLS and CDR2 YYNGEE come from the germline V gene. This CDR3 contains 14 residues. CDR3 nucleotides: TGTGCCAGCAGCCCCGATTCGGGCACAGATACGCAGTATTTT. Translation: CASSPDSGTDTQYF.

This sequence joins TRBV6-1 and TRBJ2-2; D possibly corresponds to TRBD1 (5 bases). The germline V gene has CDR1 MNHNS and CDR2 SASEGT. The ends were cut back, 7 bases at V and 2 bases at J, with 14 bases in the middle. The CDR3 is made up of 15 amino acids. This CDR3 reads CASKDRQTNTGELFF. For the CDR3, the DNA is TGTGCCAGCAAGGACCGACAGACAAACACCGGGGAGCTGTTTTTT.

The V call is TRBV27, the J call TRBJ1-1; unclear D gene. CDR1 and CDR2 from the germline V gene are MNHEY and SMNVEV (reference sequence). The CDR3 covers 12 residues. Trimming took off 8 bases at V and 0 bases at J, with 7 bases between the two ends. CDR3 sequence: CASASLNTEAFF. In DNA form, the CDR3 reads TGTGCCAGCGCTTCTCTGAACACTGAAGCTTTCTTT.

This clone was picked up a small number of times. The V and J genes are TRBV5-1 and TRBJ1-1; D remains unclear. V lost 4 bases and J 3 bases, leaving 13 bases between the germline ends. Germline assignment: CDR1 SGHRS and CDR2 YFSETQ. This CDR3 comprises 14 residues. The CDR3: CASSPILGDTEAFF. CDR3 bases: TGCGCCAGCAGCCCAATACTAGGTGACACTGAAGCTTTCTTT.

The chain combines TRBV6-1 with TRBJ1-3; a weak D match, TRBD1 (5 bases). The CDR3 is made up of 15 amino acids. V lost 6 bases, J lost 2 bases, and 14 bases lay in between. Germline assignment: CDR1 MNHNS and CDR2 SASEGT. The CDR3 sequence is CASRSQGVTGNTIYF. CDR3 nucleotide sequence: TGTGCCAGCAGGAGTCAGGGAGTCACTGGAAACACCATATATTTT.

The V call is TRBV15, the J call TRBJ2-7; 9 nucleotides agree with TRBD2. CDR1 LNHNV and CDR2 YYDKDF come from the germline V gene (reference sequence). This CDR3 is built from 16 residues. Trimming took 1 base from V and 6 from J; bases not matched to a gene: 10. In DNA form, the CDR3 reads TGTGCCACCAGCAGAGTCGGTGCGGGGGGGCGGTTCGAGCAGTACTTC. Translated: CATSRVGAGGRFEQYF.

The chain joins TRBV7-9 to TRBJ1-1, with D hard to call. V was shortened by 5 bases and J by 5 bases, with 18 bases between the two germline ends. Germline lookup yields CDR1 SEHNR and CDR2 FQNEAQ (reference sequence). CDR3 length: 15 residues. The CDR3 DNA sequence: TGTGCCAGCAGCCCGAGTTATGGGAGCGGAACTGAAGCTTTCTTT. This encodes CASSPSYGSGTEAFF.

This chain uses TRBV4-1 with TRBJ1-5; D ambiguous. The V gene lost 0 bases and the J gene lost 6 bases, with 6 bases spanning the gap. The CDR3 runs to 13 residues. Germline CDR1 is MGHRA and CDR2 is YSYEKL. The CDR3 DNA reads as TGCGCCAGCAGCCAAGATTTATCTCAGCCCCAGCATTTT. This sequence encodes CASSQDLSQPQHF.

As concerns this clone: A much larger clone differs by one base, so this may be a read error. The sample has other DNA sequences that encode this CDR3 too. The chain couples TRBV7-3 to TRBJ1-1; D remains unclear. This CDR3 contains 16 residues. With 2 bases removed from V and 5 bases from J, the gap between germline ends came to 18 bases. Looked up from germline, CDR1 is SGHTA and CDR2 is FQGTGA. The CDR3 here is CASSLFLLGSATEAFF. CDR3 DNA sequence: TGTGCCAGCAGCTTATTTCTTTTGGGATCAGCAACTGAAGCTTTCTTT.

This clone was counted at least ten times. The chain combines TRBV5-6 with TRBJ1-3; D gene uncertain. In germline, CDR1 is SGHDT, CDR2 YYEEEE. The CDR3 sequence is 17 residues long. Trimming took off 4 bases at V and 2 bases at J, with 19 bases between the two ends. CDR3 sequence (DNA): TGTGCCAGCAGCCTCGGGCCTATTGACCTCGCTGGAAACACCATATATTTT. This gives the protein CASSLGPIDLAGNTIYF.

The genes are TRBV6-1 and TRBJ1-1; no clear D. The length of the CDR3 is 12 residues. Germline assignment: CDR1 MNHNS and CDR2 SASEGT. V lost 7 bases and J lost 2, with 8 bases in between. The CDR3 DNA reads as TGTGCCAGCAAACTGATTAACACTGAAGCTTTCTTT. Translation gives CASKLINTEAFF.

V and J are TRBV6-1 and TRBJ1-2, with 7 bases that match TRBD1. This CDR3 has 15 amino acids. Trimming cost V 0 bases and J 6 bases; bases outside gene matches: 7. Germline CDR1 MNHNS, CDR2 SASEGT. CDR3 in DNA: TGTGCCAGCAGTGAAGCGGAGGACAGGAGAAATGGCTACACCTTC. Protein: CASSEAEDRRNGYTF.

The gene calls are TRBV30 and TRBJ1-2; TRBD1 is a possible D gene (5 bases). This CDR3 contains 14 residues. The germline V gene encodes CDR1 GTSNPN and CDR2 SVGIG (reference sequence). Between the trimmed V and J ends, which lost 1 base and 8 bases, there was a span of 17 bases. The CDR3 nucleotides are TGTGCCTGGAGTGGGGGGACGAATGGGGACGGCTACACCTTC. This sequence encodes CAWSGGTNGDGYTF.

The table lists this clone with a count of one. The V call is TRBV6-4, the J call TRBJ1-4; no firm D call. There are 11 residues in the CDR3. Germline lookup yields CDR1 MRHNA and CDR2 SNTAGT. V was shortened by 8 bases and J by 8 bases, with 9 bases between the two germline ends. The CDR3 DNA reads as TGTGCCAGCGGGAGAGGGGAAAAACTGTTTTTT. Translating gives CASGRGEKLFF.

CDR3 DNA: TGTGCCAGCAGTTTGGGGAGGAGCTCCTACGAGCAGTACTTC. Translated: CASSLGRSSYEQYF. V is TRBV28 and J is TRBJ2-7, with D maybe TRBD2 (6 bases). Trimming left V 3 bases short and J 0 bases short, with 9 bases between. Looked up from germline, CDR1 is MDHEN and CDR2 is SYDVKM. The CDR3 covers 14 residues.

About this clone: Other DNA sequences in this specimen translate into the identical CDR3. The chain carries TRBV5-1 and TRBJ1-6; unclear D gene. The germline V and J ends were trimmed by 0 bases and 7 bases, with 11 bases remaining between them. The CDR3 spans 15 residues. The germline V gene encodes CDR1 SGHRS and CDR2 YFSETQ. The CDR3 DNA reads TGCGCCAGCAGCTTGGAGGCACTTTACAATTCACCCCTCCACTTT. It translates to CASSLEALYNSPLHF.

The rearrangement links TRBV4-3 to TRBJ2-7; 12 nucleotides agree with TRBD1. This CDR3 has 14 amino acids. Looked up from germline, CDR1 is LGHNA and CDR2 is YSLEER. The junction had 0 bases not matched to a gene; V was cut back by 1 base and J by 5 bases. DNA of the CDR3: TGCGCCAGCAGCCAAGGGGACAGGGGGCACGAGCAGTACTTC. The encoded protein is CASSQGDRGHEQYF.

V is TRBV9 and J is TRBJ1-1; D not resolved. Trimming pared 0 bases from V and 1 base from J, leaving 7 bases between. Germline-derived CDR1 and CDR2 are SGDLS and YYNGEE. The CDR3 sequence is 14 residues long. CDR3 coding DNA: TGTGCCAGCAGCGTAGCTCCAGAGAACACTGAAGCTTTCTTT. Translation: CASSVAPENTEAFF.

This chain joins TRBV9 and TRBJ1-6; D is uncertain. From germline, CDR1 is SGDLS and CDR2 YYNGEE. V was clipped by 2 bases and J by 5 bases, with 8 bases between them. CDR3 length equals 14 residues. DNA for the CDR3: TGTGCCAGCAGCGTCAGAGTGGATAATTCACCCCTCCACTTT. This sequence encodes CASSVRVDNSPLHF.

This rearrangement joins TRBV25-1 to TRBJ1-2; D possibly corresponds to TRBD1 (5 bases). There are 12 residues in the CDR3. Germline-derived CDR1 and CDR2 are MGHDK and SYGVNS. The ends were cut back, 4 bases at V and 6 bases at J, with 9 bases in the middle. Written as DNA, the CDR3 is TGTGCCAGCAGTGCCCAAGGGGATGGCTACACCTTC. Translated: CASSAQGDGYTF.

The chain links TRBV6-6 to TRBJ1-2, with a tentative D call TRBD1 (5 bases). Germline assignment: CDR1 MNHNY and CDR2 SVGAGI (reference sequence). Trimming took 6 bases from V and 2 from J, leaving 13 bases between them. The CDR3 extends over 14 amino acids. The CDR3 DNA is TGTGCCAGCAGCCTCGACAGAATCAACTATGGCTACACCTTC. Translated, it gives CASSLDRINYGYTF.

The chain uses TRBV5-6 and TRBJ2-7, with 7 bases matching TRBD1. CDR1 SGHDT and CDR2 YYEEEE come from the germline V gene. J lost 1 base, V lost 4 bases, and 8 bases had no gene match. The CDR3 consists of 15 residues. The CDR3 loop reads CASSAADRESYEQYF. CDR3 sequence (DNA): TGTGCCAGCAGCGCAGCAGACAGGGAGTCCTACGAGCAGTACTTC.